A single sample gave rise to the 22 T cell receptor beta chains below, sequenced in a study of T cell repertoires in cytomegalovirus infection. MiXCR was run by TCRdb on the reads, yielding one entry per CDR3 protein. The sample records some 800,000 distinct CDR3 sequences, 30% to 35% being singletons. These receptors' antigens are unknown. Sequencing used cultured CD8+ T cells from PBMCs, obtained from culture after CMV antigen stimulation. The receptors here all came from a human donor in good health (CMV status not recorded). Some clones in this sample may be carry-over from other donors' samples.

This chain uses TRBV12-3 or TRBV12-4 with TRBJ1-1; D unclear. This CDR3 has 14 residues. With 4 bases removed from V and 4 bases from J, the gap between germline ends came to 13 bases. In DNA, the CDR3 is TGTGCCAGCAGTTCAGGCTCGGTTGGCACTGAAGCTTTCTTT. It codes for CASSSGSVGTEAFF.

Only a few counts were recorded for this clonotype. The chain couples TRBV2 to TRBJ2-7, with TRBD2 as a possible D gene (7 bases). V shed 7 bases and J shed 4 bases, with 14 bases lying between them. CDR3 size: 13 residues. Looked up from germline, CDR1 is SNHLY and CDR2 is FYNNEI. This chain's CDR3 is CASIVGGHYEQYF. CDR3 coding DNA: TGTGCCAGCATCGTGGGGGGGCATTACGAGCAGTACTTC.

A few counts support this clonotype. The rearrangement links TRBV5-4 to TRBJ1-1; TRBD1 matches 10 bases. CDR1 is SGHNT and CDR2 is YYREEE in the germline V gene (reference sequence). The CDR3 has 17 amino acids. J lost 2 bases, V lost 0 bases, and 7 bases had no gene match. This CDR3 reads CASSLEGQGWKNTEAFF. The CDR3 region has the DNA TGTGCCAGCAGCTTGGAGGGACAGGGGTGGAAAAACACTGAAGCTTTCTTT.

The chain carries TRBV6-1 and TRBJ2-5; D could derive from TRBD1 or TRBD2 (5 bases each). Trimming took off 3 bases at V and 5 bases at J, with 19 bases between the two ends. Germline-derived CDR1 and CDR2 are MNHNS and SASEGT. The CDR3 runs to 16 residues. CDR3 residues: CASSDESSTGAETQYF. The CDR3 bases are TGTGCCAGCAGTGACGAAAGTTCGACCGGGGCGGAGACCCAGTACTTC.

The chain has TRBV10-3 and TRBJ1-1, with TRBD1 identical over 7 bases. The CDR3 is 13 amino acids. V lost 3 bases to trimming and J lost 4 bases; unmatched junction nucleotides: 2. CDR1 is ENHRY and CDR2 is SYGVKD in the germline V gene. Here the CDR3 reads CAISEAGGTEAFF. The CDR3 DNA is TGTGCCATCAGTGAAGCAGGGGGCACTGAAGCTTTCTTT.

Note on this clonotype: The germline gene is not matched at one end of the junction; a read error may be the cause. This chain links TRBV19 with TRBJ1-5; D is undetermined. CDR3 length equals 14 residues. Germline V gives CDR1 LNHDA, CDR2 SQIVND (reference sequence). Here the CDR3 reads CVSSAGRNNQPQHF. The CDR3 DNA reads TGTGTCAGTAGTGCCGGACGGAACAATCAGCCCCAGCATTTT.

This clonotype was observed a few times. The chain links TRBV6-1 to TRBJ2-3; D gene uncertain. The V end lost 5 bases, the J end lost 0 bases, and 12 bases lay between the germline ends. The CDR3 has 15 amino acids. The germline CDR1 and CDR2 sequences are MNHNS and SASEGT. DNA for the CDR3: TGTGCCAGCAGTCCCCGTCTCCAGAGCACAGATACGCAGTATTTT. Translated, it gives CASSPRLQSTDTQYF.

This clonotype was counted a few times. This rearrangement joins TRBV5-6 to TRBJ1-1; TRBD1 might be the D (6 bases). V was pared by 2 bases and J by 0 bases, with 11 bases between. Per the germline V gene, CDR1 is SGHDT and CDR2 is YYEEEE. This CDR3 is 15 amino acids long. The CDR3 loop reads CASSFAGDMNTEAFF. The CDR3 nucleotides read TGTGCCAGCAGCTTCGCAGGGGATATGAACACTGAAGCTTTCTTT.

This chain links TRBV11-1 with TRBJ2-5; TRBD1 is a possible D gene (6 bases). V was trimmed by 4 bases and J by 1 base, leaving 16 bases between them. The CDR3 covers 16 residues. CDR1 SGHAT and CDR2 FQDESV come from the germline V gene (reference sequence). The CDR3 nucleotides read TGTGCCAGCAGCTCCACAGGGAGTTTCCTCCAAGAGACCCAGTACTTC. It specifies CASSSTGSFLQETQYF.

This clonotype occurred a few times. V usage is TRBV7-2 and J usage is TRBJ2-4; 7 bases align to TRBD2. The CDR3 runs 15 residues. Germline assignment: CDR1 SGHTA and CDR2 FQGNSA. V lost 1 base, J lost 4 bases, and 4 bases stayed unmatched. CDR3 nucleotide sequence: TGTGCCAGCAGCTTAGATTGGGGAGGGAAAAACATTCAGTACTTC. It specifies CASSLDWGGKNIQYF.

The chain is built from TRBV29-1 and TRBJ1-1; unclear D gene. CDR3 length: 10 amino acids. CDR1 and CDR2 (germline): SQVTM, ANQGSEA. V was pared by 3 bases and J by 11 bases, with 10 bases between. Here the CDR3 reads CSVERIGAFF. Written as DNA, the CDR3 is TGCAGCGTTGAGAGAATAGGGGCTTTCTTT.

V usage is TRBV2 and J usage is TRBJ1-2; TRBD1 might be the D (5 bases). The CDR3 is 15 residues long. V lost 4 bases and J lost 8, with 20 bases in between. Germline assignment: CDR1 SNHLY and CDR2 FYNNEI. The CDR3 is CASSGRTTLIGGYTF. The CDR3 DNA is TGTGCCAGCAGTGGGCGGACAACCCTGATTGGGGGCTACACCTTC.

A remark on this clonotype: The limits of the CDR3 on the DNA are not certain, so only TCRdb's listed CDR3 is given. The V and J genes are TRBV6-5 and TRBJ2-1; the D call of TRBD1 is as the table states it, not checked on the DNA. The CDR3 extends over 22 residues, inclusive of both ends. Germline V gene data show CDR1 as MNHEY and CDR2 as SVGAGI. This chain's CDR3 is CASSPSGGYYNEQFFVWGEQFF.

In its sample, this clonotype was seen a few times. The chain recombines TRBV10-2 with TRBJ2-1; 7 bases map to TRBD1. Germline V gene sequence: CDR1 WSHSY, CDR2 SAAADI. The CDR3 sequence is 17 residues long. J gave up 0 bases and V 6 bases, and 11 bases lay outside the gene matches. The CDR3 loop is CASRIPLGQSSYNEQFF. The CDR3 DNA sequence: TGCGCCAGCAGGATACCACTGGGACAGAGCTCCTACAATGAGCAGTTCTTC.

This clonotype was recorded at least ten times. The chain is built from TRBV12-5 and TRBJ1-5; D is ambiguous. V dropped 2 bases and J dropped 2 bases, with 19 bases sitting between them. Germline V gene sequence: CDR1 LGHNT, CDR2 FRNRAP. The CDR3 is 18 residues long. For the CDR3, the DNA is TGTGCTAGTGGTTTGATCCCCGGAGTGGAAGGAGGCAATCAGCCCCAGCATTTT. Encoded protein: CASGLIPGVEGGNQPQHF. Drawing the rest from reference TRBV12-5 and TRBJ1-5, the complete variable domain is DARVTQTPRHKVTEMGQEVTMRCQPILGHNTVFWYRQTMMQGLELLAYFRNRAPLDDSGMPKDRFSAEMPDATLATLKIQPSEPRDSAVYFCASGLIPGVEGGNQPQHFGDGTRLSIL.

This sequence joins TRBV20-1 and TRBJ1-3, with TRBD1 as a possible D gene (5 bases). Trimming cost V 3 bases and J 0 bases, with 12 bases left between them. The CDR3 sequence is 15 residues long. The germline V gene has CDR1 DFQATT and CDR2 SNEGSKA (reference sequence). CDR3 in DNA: TGCAGTGCTAGGGACACTTTGAGCTCTGGAAACACCATATATTTT. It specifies CSARDTLSSGNTIYF.

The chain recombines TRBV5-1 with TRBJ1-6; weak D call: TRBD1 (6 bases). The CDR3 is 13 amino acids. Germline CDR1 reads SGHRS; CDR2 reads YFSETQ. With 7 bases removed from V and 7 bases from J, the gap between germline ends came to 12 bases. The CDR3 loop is CASAGTLNSPLHF. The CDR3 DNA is TGCGCCAGCGCAGGGACACTAAATTCACCCCTCCACTTT.

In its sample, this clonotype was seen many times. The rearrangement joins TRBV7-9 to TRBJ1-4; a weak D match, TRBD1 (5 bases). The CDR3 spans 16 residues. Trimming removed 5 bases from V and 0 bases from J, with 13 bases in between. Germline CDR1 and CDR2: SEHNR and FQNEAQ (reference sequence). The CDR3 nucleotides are TGTGCCAGCAGCGAAGACAGACTTGCAACTAATGAAAAACTGTTTTTT. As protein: CASSEDRLATNEKLFF.

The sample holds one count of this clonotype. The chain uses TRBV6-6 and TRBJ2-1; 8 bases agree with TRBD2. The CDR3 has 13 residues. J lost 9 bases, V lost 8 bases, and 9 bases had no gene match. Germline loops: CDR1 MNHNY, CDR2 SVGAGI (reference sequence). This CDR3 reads CASRGSGVTEQFF. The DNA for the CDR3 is TGTGCCAGCCGGGGTAGCGGGGTAACTGAGCAGTTCTTC.

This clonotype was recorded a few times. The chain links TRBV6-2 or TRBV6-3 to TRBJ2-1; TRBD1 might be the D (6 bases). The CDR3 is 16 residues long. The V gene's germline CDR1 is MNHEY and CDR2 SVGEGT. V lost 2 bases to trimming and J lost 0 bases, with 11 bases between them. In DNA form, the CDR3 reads TGTGCCAGCAGTTACCGGGACATTAGCTCCTACAATGAGCAGTTCTTC. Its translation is CASSYRDISSYNEQFF.

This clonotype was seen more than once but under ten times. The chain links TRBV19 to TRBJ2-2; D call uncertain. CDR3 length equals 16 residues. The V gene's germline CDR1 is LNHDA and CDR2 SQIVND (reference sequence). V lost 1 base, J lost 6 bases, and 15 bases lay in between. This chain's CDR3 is CASSIGSFFPPGELFF. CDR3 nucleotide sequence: TGTGCCAGTAGTATAGGCAGCTTCTTCCCGCCCGGGGAGCTGTTTTTT.

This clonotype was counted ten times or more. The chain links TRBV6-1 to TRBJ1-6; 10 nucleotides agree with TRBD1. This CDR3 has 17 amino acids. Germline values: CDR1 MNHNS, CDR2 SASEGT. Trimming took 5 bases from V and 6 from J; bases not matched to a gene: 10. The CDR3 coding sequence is TGTGCCAGCAGTACCTCGACAGGGGGCGATTCTAATTCACCCCTCCACTTT. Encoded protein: CASSTSTGGDSNSPLHF.